Each of the 7 T cell receptor beta chains below was sequenced from the same sample in a study of T cells in narcolepsy. TCRdb's copy holds only in-frame clones and misses some; the assay was immunoSEQ multiplex PCR. The table includes 15,000 to 20,000 clones, over 60% detected once. Sequencing was done on a sample of CD45RA- memory CD8+ T cells from PBMCs. Every receptor here comes from a human donor with narcolepsy.

V gene TRBV7-6 combines with J gene TRBJ1-1; the D gene is possibly TRBD1 (6 bases). Germline CDR1 SGHVS, CDR2 FNYEAQ. Trimming removed 5 bases from V and 4 bases from J, with 14 bases in between. This CDR3 is 14 amino acids long. The CDR3, as DNA: TGTGCCAGCAGCCAGACAGGCATTACCACTGAAGCTTTCTTT. Amino acids: CASSQTGITTEAFF.

The chain recombines TRBV27 with TRBJ2-5; D may correspond to TRBD1 or TRBD2 (6 bases each). Germline CDR1 MNHEY, CDR2 SMNVEV (reference sequence). The CDR3 spans 18 residues. The germline V and J ends were trimmed by 3 bases and 3 bases, with 23 bases remaining between them. CDR3 region: CASSFLRDTRGLKETQYF. CDR3 sequence (DNA): TGTGCCAGCAGTTTCTTGCGGGACACCCGGGGGCTTAAAGAGACCCAGTACTTC.

The genes are TRBV5-6 and TRBJ1-2, with TRBD1 matching over 12 bases. J gave up 8 bases and V 4 bases, and 6 bases lay outside the gene matches. The CDR3 sequence is 14 residues long. Germline assignment: CDR1 SGHDT and CDR2 YYEEEE. CDR3 amino acids: CASSPGQGAKGYTF. The CDR3 DNA follows: TGTGCCAGCAGCCCGGGACAGGGGGCGAAGGGCTACACCTTC.

The V and J genes are TRBV7-9 and TRBJ2-7, with TRBD2 as a possible D gene (6 bases). This CDR3 contains 17 residues. V lost 6 bases, J lost 0 bases, and 21 bases lay in between. Per the germline V gene, CDR1 is SEHNR and CDR2 is FQNEAQ (reference sequence). CDR3 sequence reads: CASSPPGEAGSSYEQYF. The CDR3 coding sequence is TGTGCCAGCAGTCCCCCGGGGGAGGCGGGAAGCTCCTACGAGCAGTACTTC.

A word on this clone: This CDR3 is also generated by other DNA sequences in the sample. V and J are TRBV5-6 and TRBJ2-7; D unresolved. Trimming stripped 0 bases from V and 3 bases from J, with 7 bases between. There are 13 residues in the CDR3. CDR1 is SGHDT and CDR2 is YYEEEE in the germline V gene. CDR3 sequence (DNA): TGTGCCAGCAGCTTGGATTCAGGCTACGAGCAGTACTTC. It is translated as CASSLDSGYEQYF. The variable domain in full, completed from reference TRBV5-6 and TRBJ2-7, reads DAGVTQSPTHLIKTRGQQVTLRCSPKSGHDTVSWYQQALGQGPQFIFQYYEEEERQRGNFPDRFSGHQFPNYSSELNVNALLLGDSALYLCASSLDSGYEQYFGPGTRLTVT.

For this clone: A much more abundant neighbour one base away suggests this may be a read error. This rearrangement joins TRBV4-2 to TRBJ1-2; TRBD1 agrees at 10 bases. After removal of 1 base from V and 8 bases from J, the junction contained 4 bases not matched to a gene. Per the germline V gene, CDR1 is LGHNA and CDR2 is YNFKEQ. CDR3 length: 14 amino acids. For the CDR3, the DNA is TGTGCCAGCAGCCAAGGGACAGGGGGATCGGGCTACACCTTC. It specifies CASSQGTGGSGYTF.

The chain recombines TRBV13 with TRBJ2-1, with TRBD2 matching 7 bases. J was trimmed by 6 bases and V by 4 bases; bases with no gene match: 9. The germline CDR1 and CDR2 sequences are PRHDT and FYEKMQ (reference sequence). The CDR3 extends over 15 amino acids. CDR3 protein: CASSSTGGGVNEQFF. The CDR3 nucleotides read TGTGCCAGCAGCTCCACGGGAGGAGGGGTCAATGAGCAGTTCTTC.